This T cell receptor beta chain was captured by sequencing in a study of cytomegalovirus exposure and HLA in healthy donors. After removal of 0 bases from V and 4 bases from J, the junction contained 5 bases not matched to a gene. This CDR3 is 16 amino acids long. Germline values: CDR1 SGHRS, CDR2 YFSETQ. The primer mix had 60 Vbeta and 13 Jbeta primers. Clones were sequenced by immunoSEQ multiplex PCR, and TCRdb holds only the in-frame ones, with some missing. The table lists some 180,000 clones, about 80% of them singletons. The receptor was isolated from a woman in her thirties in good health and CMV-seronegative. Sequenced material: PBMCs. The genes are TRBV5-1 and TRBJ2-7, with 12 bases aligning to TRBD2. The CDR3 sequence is CASSLGLAGALYEQYF. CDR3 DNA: TGCGCCAGCAGCTTGGGACTAGCGGGAGCTTTGTACGAGCAGTACTTC.